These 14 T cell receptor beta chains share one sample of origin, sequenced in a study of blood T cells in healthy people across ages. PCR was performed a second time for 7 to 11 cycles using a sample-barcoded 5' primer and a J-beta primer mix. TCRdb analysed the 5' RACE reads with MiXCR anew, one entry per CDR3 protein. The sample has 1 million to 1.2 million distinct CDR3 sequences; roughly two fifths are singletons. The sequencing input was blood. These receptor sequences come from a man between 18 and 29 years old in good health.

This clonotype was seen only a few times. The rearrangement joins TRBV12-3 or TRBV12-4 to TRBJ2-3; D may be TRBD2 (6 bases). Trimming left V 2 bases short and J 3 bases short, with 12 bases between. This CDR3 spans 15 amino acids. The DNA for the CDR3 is TGTGCCAGCAGTTTATCCTTCGGGGGAACAGATACGCAGTATTTT. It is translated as CASSLSFGGTDTQYF.

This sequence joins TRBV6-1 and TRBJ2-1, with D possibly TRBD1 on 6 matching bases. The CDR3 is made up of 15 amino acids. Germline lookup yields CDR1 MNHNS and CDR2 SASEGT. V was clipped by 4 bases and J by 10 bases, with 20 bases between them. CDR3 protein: CASSGLTGVPYEQFF. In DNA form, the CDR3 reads TGTGCCAGCAGTGGCCTGACAGGCGTCCCCTACGAGCAGTTCTTC.

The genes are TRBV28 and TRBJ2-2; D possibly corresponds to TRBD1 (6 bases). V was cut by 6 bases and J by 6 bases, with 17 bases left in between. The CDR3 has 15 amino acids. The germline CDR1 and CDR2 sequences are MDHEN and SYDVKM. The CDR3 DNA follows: TGTGCCAGCAGCCTAAATTCCAGGGGCGCCGGGGAGCTGTTTTTT. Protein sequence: CASSLNSRGAGELFF.

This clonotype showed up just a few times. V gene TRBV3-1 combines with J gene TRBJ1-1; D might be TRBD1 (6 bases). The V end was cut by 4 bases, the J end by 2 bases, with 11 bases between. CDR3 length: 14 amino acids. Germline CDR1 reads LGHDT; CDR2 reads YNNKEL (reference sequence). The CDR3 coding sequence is TGTGCCAGCAGCCTAGACAGGCCTAACACTGAAGCTTTCTTT. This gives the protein CASSLDRPNTEAFF.

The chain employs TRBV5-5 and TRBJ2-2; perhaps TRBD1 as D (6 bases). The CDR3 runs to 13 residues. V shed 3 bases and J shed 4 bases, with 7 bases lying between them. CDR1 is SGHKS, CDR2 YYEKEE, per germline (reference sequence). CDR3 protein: CASSWDITGELFF. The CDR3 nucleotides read TGTGCCAGCAGCTGGGACATCACCGGGGAGCTGTTTTTT.

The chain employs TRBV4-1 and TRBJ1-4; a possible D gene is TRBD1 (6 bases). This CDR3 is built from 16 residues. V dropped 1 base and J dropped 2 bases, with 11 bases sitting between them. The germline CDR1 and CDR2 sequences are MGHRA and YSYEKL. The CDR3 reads CASSQVATGTNEKLFF. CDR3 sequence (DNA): TGCGCCAGCAGCCAAGTCGCTACAGGGACTAATGAAAAACTGTTTTTT.

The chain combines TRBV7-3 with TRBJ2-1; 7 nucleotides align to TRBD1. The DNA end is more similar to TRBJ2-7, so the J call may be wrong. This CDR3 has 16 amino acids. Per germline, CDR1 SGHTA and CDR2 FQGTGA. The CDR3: CASSPLGTATIYEQYF. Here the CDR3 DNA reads TGTGCCAGCAGCCCGTTAGGGACAGCGACAATTTATGAGCAGTACTTC.

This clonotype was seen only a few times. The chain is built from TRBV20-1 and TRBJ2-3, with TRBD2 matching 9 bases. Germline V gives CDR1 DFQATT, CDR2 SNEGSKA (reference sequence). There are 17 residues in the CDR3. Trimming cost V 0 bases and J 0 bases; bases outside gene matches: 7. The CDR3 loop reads CSARELSGGPSTDTQYF. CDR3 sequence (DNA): TGCAGTGCTAGAGAGCTTAGCGGGGGCCCTAGCACAGATACGCAGTATTTT.

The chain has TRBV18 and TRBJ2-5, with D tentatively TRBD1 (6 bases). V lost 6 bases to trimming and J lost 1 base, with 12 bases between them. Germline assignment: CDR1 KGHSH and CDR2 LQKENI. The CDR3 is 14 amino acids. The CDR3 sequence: CASSATGIQETQYF. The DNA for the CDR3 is TGTGCCAGCTCCGCGACAGGAATCCAAGAGACCCAGTACTTC. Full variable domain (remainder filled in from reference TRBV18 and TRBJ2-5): NAGVMQNPRHLVRRRGQEARLRCSPMKGHSHVYWYRQLPEEGLKFMVYLQKENIIDESGMPKERFSAEFPKEGPSILRIQQVVRGDSAAYFCASSATGIQETQYFGPGTRLLVL.

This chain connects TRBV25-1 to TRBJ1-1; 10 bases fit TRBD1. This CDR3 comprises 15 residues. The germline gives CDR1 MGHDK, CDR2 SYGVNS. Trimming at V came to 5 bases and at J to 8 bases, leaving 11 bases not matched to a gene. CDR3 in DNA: TGTGCCAGCAGTCCTTACCGGGACAGGGGCGAGGAAGCTTTCTTT. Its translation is CASSPYRDRGEEAFF.

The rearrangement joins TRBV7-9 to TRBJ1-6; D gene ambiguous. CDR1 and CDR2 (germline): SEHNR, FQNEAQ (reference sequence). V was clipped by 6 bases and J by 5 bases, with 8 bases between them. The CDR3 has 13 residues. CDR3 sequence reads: CASSQQDNSPLHF. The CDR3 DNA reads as TGTGCCAGCAGTCAGCAGGATAATTCACCCCTCCACTTT.

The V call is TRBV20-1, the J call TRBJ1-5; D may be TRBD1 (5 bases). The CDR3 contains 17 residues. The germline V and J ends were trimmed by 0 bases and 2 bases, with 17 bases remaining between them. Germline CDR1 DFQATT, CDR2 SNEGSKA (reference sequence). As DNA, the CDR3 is TGCAGTGCTAGAGATCTGGCGAGGGGTAGGGGCAATCAGCCCCAGCATTTT. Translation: CSARDLARGRGNQPQHF.

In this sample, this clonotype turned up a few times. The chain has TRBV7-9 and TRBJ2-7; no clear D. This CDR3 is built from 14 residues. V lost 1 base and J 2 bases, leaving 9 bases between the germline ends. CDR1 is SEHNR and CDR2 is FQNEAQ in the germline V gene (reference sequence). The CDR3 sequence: CASSLGTTTYEQYF. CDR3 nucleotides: TGTGCCAGCAGCTTAGGAACAACGACCTACGAGCAGTACTTC.

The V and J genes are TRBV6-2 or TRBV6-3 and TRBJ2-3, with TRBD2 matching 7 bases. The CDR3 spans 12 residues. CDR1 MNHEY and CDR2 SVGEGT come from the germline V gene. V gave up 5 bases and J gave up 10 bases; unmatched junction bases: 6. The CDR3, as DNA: TGTGCCAGCAGTCCCGGGACTATCGCGCAGTATTTT. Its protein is CASSPGTIAQYF.